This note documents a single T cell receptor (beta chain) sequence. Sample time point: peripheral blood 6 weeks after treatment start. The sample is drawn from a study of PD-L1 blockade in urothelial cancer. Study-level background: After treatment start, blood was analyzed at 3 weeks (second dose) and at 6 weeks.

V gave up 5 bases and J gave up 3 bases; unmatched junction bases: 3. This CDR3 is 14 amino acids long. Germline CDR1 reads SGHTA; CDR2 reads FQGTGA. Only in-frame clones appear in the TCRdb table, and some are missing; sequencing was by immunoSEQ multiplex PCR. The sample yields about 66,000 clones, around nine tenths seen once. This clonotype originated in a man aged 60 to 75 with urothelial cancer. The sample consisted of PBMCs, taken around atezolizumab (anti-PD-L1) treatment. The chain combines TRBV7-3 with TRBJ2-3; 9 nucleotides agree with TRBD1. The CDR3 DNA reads TGTGCCAGCAGCGAGACAGGGGGGACAGATACGCAGTATTTT. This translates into CASSETGGTDTQYF.